Below are 18 T cell receptor beta chains sequenced from a single sample in a study of OX40 agonist ivuxolimab in advanced cancers. The table came from immunoSEQ multiplex PCR; TCRdb's copy has only in-frame clones and leaves some out. The sample lists roughly 67,000 clones; roughly 90% were seen once. The sample was CD4+ or CD8+ T cells sorted from blood, taken in a trial of the OX40 agonist ivuxolimab. These receptor sequences come from an adult with an advanced solid tumor such as melanoma, head and neck, liver or kidney cancer.

This clone was recorded a few times. V gene TRBV30 combines with J gene TRBJ1-1; D ambiguous. Germline assignment: CDR1 GTSNPN and CDR2 SVGIG (reference sequence). Trimming took 3 bases from V and 0 from J, leaving 8 bases between them. CDR3 length: 13 amino acids. CDR3 nucleotides: TGTGCCTGGAGGGAAACTATGAACACTGAAGCTTTCTTT. Translating it yields CAWRETMNTEAFF.

This clone has just a few counts. V usage is TRBV30 and J usage is TRBJ1-5; D ambiguous. V shed 4 bases and J shed 3 bases, with 10 bases lying between them. Germline-derived CDR1 and CDR2 are GTSNPN and SVGIG (reference sequence). The CDR3 has 13 residues. The CDR3 is CAWNTGFNQPQHF. The CDR3 DNA follows: TGTGCCTGGAACACCGGATTCAATCAGCCCCAGCATTTT.

For this clone: Other DNA variants within this sample encode the same CDR3. V is TRBV11-1 and J is TRBJ2-2; D remains ambiguous. CDR3 length: 15 residues. Germline V lookup: CDR1 SGHAT, CDR2 FQDESV (reference sequence). The ends were cut back, 1 base at V and 0 bases at J, with 6 bases in the middle. This chain's CDR3 is CASSLVQTNTGELFF. In DNA form, the CDR3 reads TGTGCCAGCAGCTTAGTACAGACGAACACCGGGGAGCTGTTTTTT.

The chain carries TRBV6-1 and TRBJ2-7; weak D call: TRBD1 (5 bases). V was trimmed by 7 bases and J by 5 bases, leaving 15 bases between them. Germline lookup yields CDR1 MNHNS and CDR2 SASEGT. This CDR3 has 13 amino acids. This CDR3 reads CASIDGAAHEQYF. CDR3 in DNA: TGTGCCAGCATCGATGGGGCCGCCCACGAGCAGTACTTC.

The chain carries TRBV7-2 and TRBJ1-5; maybe TRBD1 (5 bases). Per the germline V gene, CDR1 is SGHTA and CDR2 is FQGNSA. Trimming shortened V by 1 base and J by 4 bases, and 8 bases separated the two germline ends. The CDR3 consists of 14 residues. CDR3 residues: CASSLGGGNQPQHF. For the CDR3, the DNA is TGTGCCAGCAGCTTAGGTGGGGGGAATCAGCCCCAGCATTTT.

V usage is TRBV5-4 and J usage is TRBJ1-1; D might be TRBD1 (5 bases). The germline V gene has CDR1 SGHNT and CDR2 YYREEE (reference sequence). Trimming stripped 0 bases from V and 10 bases from J, with 13 bases between. The CDR3 contains 13 residues. DNA for the CDR3: TGTGCCAGCAGCTTGGTCTCGCAGGGAAGAGCTTTCTTT. This sequence encodes CASSLVSQGRAFF.

The chain couples TRBV5-1 to TRBJ1-4; D not resolved. The ends were cut back, 0 bases at V and 3 bases at J, with 15 bases in the middle. The CDR3 covers 17 residues. Looked up from germline, CDR1 is SGHRS and CDR2 is YFSETQ. The CDR3 DNA sequence: TGCGCCAGCAGCTTGGAAGGTACCGCGGAGGCTAATGAAAAACTGTTTTTT. Its protein product is CASSLEGTAEANEKLFF.

The chain links TRBV4-1 to TRBJ2-3, with D possibly matching TRBD2 (7 bases). This CDR3 region has 17 residues. Per the germline V gene, CDR1 is MGHRA and CDR2 is YSYEKL. The V and J ends lost 0 bases and 4 bases respectively, with 17 bases between them. CDR3 in amino acids: CASSQDRGGVGSDTQYF. The CDR3 nucleotides read TGCGCCAGCAGCCAAGATCGCGGGGGCGTAGGATCAGATACGCAGTATTTT.

The chain carries TRBV5-4 and TRBJ2-7; 9 bases match TRBD2. Germline assignment: CDR1 SGHNT and CDR2 YYREEE (reference sequence). The CDR3 totals 14 residues. With 3 bases clipped from V and 4 bases from J, the junction kept 5 bases outside the gene matches. This CDR3 reads CASSSSGLAYEQYF. The CDR3 DNA sequence: TGTGCCAGCAGCTCCTCGGGACTAGCATACGAGCAGTACTTC. Variable domain in full (rest from reference TRBV5-4 and TRBJ2-7): ETGVTQSPTHLIKTRGQQVTLRCSSQSGHNTVSWYQQALGQGPQFIFQYYREEENGRGNFPPRFSGLQFPNYSSELNVNALELDDSALYLCASSSSGLAYEQYFGPGTRLTVT.

The genes are TRBV5-1 and TRBJ2-6; D possibly corresponds to TRBD2 (5 bases). This CDR3 is built from 15 residues. Germline loops: CDR1 SGHRS, CDR2 YFSETQ. V was cut by 2 bases and J by 0 bases, with 6 bases left in between. CDR3 coding DNA: TGCGCCAGCAGCTTCCGGGACTCTGGGGCCAACGTCCTGACTTTC. Residues: CASSFRDSGANVLTF.

The chain is built from TRBV6-5 and TRBJ2-7; 9 bases are a match to TRBD1. Germline CDR1 and CDR2: MNHEY and SVGAGI. V dropped 0 bases and J dropped 5; count of bases not matched to a gene: 5. This CDR3 has 15 residues. CDR3 sequence reads: CASSYSGTGNNEQYF. Written as DNA, the CDR3 is TGTGCCAGCAGTTACTCAGGGACAGGGAACAACGAGCAGTACTTC.

V and J are TRBV9 and TRBJ1-3; 7 positions match TRBD1. The CDR3 runs 15 residues. The germline gives CDR1 SGDLS, CDR2 YYNGEE. The junction had 4 bases not matched to a gene; V was cut back by 4 bases and J by 0 bases. CDR3 loop: CASSRGQLSGNTIYF. DNA for the CDR3: TGTGCCAGCAGCCGGGGACAGCTCTCTGGAAACACCATATATTTT.

The V call is TRBV10-2, the J call TRBJ2-3, with TRBD2 identical over 8 bases. This CDR3 is built from 15 residues. Per germline, CDR1 WSHSY and CDR2 SAAADI. Trimming removed 5 bases from V and 4 bases from J; junction bases left unmatched: 8. The CDR3 DNA is TGCGCCAGCAGTAAAGGGCTAGCGGGCGCAGATACGCAGTATTTT. Its protein is CASSKGLAGADTQYF.

The V and J genes are TRBV7-9 and TRBJ2-1; D possibly corresponds to TRBD1 (6 bases). The V gene's germline CDR1 is SEHNR and CDR2 FQNEAQ (reference sequence). V was pared by 5 bases and J by 0 bases, with 14 bases between. CDR3 size: 16 residues. Written as DNA, the CDR3 is TGTGCCAGCAGCCTCAGTAGGGGGAGCTCCTACAATGAGCAGTTCTTC. Amino acids: CASSLSRGSSYNEQFF. Filled out from reference TRBV7-9 and TRBJ2-1, the complete variable domain reads DTGVSQNPRHKITKRGQNVTFRCDPISEHNRLYWYRQTLGQGPEFLTYFQNEAQLEKSRLLSDRFSAERPKGSFSTLEIQRTEQGDSAMYLCASSLSRGSSYNEQFFGPGTRLTVL.

V is TRBV27 and J is TRBJ1-1; D is possibly TRBD1 (6 bases). The CDR3 extends over 15 amino acids. CDR1 and CDR2 from the germline V gene are MNHEY and SMNVEV (reference sequence). This CDR3 is CAVRPWGAGNTEAFF. The DNA of the CDR3 is TGTGCGGTGCGGCCTTGGGGGGCGGGAAACACTGAAGCTTTCTTT.

V gene TRBV19 combines with J gene TRBJ2-2; tentatively, D is TRBD2 (6 bases). Trimming removed 3 bases at V and 3 bases at J, with 8 bases between. Germline-derived CDR1 and CDR2 are LNHDA and SQIVND (reference sequence). This CDR3 comprises 14 residues. CDR3 bases: TGTGCCAGTAGTATGGGAGGCCACACCGGGGAGCTGTTTTTT. It specifies CASSMGGHTGELFF. Variable domain in full (rest from reference TRBV19 and TRBJ2-2): DGGITQSPKYLFRKEGQNVTLSCEQNLNHDAMYWYRQDPGQGLRLIYYSQIVNDFQKGDIAEGYSVSREKKESFPLTVTSAQKNPTAFYLCASSMGGHTGELFFGEGSRLTVL.

The V and J genes are TRBV5-5 and TRBJ1-2; D remains unclear. Germline V gene data show CDR1 as SGHKS and CDR2 as YYEKEE (reference sequence). The CDR3 has 14 residues. Between the trimmed V and J ends, which lost 0 bases and 8 bases, there was a span of 14 bases. CDR3 in amino acids: CASSLGDSGVGYTF. The CDR3 coding sequence is TGTGCCAGCAGCTTGGGGGATTCGGGCGTAGGCTACACCTTC.

As to this clone: A junction boundary mismatches the germline segment, possibly from a read error. The chain combines TRBV7-7 with TRBJ2-2; possibly TRBD2 for D (6 bases). CDR3 length equals 14 residues. CDR1 SSHAT and CDR2 FNYEAQ come from the germline V gene (reference sequence). CDR3 amino acids: CASSLAVNTGELFF. CDR3 nucleotides: TGTGCTAGCAGCTTAGCGGTTAACACCGGGGAGCTGTTTTTT.